The 10 T cell receptor beta chains reported below all come from one sample, sequenced in a study of beta chain features in type 1 diabetes. Whole-study results and caveats: All four CD4+ subsets from Type 1 diabetes patients carried moderately but significantly shorter TCRB CDR3s.

The sequenced template was cDNA made from the entire isolated RNA. Method: immunoSEQ multiplex PCR; TCRdb's copy keeps in-frame clones and lacks some. The data contain roughly 340,000 clones, roughly 13% of them seen just once; the ten biggest clones take up roughly 0.015%. The antigens these receptors bind are not known. Sequencing used naive CD4+ T cells from blood. Source of these receptors: a woman between 18 and 30 years old with type 1 diabetes.

The chain couples TRBV6-6 to TRBJ1-1; tentatively, D is TRBD1 (5 bases). Deletions cut 6 bases from V and 0 bases from J, with 11 bases between. The CDR3 runs 14 residues. Looked up from germline, CDR1 is MNHNY and CDR2 is SVGAGI (reference sequence). For the CDR3, the DNA is TGTGCCAGCAGCTCAGGGCTCATGAACACTGAAGCTTTCTTT. Translating it yields CASSSGLMNTEAFF.

This clone has just a few counts. The gene calls are TRBV4-3 and TRBJ2-2, with unresolved D. Germline V gene lookup returns CDR1 LGHNA and CDR2 YSLEER. The V and J ends lost 4 bases and 6 bases respectively, with 12 bases between them. There are 14 residues in the CDR3. CDR3 DNA sequence: TGCGCCAGCAGCCCAAGTACGGTTCCCGGGGAGCTGTTTTTT. This translates into CASSPSTVPGELFF.

In the case of this clone: In the same sample, other DNA sequences code for this CDR3. This chain joins TRBV9 and TRBJ2-1; 10 bases map to TRBD2. V lost 4 bases, J lost 3 bases, and 4 bases stayed unmatched. CDR1 is SGDLS and CDR2 is YYNGEE in the germline V gene. CDR3 length: 15 amino acids. As DNA, the CDR3 is TGTGCCAGCAGCACCAGACTAGCGGGCTACAATGAGCAGTTCTTC. It is translated as CASSTRLAGYNEQFF. The variable domain in full, completed from reference TRBV9 and TRBJ2-1, reads DSGVTQTPKHLITATGQRVTLRCSPRSGDLSVYWYQQSLDQGLQFLIQYYNGEERAKGNILERFSAQQFPDLHSELNLSSLELGDSALYFCASSTRLAGYNEQFFGPGTRLTVL.

The chain combines TRBV29-1 with TRBJ2-2, with 8 bases lining up with TRBD1. The CDR3 has 12 residues. Germline values: CDR1 SQVTM, CDR2 ANQGSEA. The V and J ends lost 7 bases and 6 bases, in that order; junction bases with no gene match: 4. The CDR3 DNA sequence: TGCAGCGCCCCGGACAGGGCCGGGGAGCTGTTTTTT. Encoded protein: CSAPDRAGELFF.

This clone came up a few times. The rearrangement joins TRBV2 to TRBJ2-1; TRBD2 is a possible D gene (6 bases). The CDR3 is 12 amino acids. CDR1 and CDR2 (germline): SNHLY, FYNNEI. V gave up 7 bases and J gave up 6 bases, with 10 bases separating them. As DNA, the CDR3 is TGTGCCAGCAAGGAGGGGATCAATGAGCAGTTCTTC. Protein sequence: CASKEGINEQFF.

This clone was seen a few times. V and J are TRBV5-1 and TRBJ2-6; 12 positions agree with TRBD1. The V gene end was trimmed by 4 bases and the J gene end by 4 bases; junction bases not matched to a gene: 9. The CDR3 extends over 18 amino acids. Germline V CDR1 and CDR2: SGHRS, YFSETQ. The CDR3 DNA reads TGCGCCAGCAGCGGAAGGGACAGGGGGCTTTCGGGGGCCAACGTCCTGACTTTC. Its protein product is CASSGRDRGLSGANVLTF.

J is TRBJ2-1 and V is TRBV5-1, with 8 bases identical to TRBD2. This CDR3 is 16 amino acids long. With V trimmed by 6 bases and J by 1 base, 9 bases remained unmatched. Germline V gene sequence: CDR1 SGHRS, CDR2 YFSETQ. CDR3 sequence reads: CASTQSGSVSYNEQFF. For the CDR3, the DNA is TGCGCCAGCACCCAGAGCGGGAGTGTTTCCTACAATGAGCAGTTCTTC.

This sequence joins TRBV19 and TRBJ2-1; TRBD2 matches at 11 bases. The CDR3 spans 16 residues. The V gene's germline CDR1 is LNHDA and CDR2 SQIVND (reference sequence). The junction had 2 bases not matched to a gene; V was cut back by 4 bases and J by 0 bases. The CDR3 nucleotides are TGTGCCAGTAGTAGGACTAGCGGGCGCTCCTACAATGAGCAGTTCTTC. Translated, it gives CASSRTSGRSYNEQFF.

This clone turned up a few times. The DNA for the CDR3 is TGTGCCAGTAGTATAGAAATCAACAAACCCACCGGGGAGCTGTTTTTT. This sequence encodes CASSIEINKPTGELFF. V is TRBV19 and J is TRBJ2-2; D not certain. Germline lookup yields CDR1 LNHDA and CDR2 SQIVND (reference sequence). With 0 bases removed from V and 4 bases from J, the gap between germline ends came to 12 bases. The CDR3 has 16 residues.

The chain links TRBV6-5 to TRBJ1-2; 7 positions match TRBD1. CDR1 is MNHEY and CDR2 is SVGAGI in the germline V gene. This CDR3 is 14 amino acids long. V lost 4 bases to trimming and J lost 8 bases; unmatched junction nucleotides: 10. The CDR3 spells CASSSDYDRVGYTF. The CDR3 nucleotides read TGTGCCAGCAGTTCCGACTATGACAGGGTCGGCTACACCTTC.